The T cell receptor (beta chain) described here comes from a study of cytomegalovirus exposure and HLA in healthy donors. There are 13 residues in the CDR3. Per germline, CDR1 SGHDT and CDR2 YYEEEE. Amplification used 60 Vbeta primers and 13 Jbeta primers. TCRdb's table, derived via immunoSEQ multiplex PCR, lists solely in-frame clones and lacks some. The sample has about 160,000 clones; 65% to 80% are singletons. A remark on this clone: At one boundary the junction diverges from the germline segment, which might be a read error.

The specimen was PBMCs. This sequence was found in a woman in her thirties in good health and CMV-seronegative. V usage is TRBV5-6 and J usage is TRBJ2-6; possible D gene TRBD1, 5 bases. The DNA of the CDR3 is TGTGCCACGAGGAACTCTGGGGCCAACGTCCTGCCTTTC. Its translation is CATRNSGANVLPF.